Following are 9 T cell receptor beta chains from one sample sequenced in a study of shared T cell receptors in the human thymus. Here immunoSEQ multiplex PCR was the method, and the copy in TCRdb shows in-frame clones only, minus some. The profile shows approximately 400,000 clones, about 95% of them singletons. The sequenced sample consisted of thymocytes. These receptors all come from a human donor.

The chain's CDR3 is CASSLSGTVSYEQYF. The CDR3 DNA sequence: TGTGCCAGCAGTTTATCCGGGACCGTATCCTACGAGCAGTACTTC. The chain links TRBV27 to TRBJ2-7; either TRBD1 or TRBD2 may supply D (5 bases each). V dropped 0 bases and J dropped 1 base, with 10 bases sitting between them. CDR3 length: 15 residues. Germline values: CDR1 MNHEY, CDR2 SMNVEV (reference sequence).

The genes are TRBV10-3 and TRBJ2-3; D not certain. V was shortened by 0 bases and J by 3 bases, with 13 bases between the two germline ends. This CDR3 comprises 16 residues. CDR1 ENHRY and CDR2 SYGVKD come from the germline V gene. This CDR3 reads CAISESMDFETDTQYF. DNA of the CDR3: TGTGCCATCAGTGAGTCAATGGATTTCGAGACAGATACGCAGTATTTT.

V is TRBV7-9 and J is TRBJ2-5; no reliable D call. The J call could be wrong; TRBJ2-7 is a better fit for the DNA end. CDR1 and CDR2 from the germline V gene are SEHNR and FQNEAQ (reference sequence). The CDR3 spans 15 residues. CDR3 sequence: CASSLVQAMDYEQYF. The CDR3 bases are TGTGCCAGCAGCTTAGTCCAAGCCATGGACTACGAGCAGTACTTC.

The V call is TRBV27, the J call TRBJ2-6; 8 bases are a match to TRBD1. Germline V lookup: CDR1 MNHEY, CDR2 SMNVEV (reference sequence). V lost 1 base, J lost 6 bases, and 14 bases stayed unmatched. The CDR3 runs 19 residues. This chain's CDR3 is CASSLWGRQGASPANVLTF. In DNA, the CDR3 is TGTGCCAGCAGTTTATGGGGCAGGCAGGGGGCCTCCCCGGCCAACGTCCTGACTTTC. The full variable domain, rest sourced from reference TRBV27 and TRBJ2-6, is EAQVTQNPRYLITVTGKKLTVTCSQNMNHEYMSWYRQDPGLGLRQIYYSMNVEVTDKGDVPEGYKVSRKEKRNFPLILESPSPNQTSLYFCASSLWGRQGASPANVLTFGAGSRLTVL.

The CDR3 is CAISQGLAGGPISGANVLTF. For the CDR3, the DNA is TGTGCCATCAGCCAAGGACTAGCGGGAGGGCCAATCTCTGGGGCCAACGTCCTGACTTTC. V gene TRBV10-3 combines with J gene TRBJ2-6, with TRBD2 matching 15 bases. CDR1 is ENHRY and CDR2 is SYGVKD in the germline V gene. The CDR3 length is 20 residues. V trimming: 6 bases; J trimming: 0 bases; junction bases outside the gene matches: 9.

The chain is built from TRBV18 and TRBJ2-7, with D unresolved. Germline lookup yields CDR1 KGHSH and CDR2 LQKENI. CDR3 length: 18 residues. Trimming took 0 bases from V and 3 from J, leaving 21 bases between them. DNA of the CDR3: TGTGCCAGCTCACCACCGGTCAGGCCCATCAATTTCCTCTACGAGCAGTACTTC. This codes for CASSPPVRPINFLYEQYF.

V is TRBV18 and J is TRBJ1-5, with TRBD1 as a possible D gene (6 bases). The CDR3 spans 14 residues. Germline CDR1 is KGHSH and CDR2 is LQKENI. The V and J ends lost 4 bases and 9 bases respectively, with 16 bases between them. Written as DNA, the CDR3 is TGTGCCAGCTCACAGGGGGAGGGATGGCGGCCCCAGCATTTT. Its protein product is CASSQGEGWRPQHF.

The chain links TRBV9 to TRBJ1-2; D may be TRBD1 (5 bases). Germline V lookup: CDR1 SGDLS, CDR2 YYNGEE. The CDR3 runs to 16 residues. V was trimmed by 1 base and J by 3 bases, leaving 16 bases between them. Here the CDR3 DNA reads TGTGCCAGCAGCGTACCGGGACTTACTTCCTACTATGGCTACACCTTC. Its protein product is CASSVPGLTSYYGYTF.

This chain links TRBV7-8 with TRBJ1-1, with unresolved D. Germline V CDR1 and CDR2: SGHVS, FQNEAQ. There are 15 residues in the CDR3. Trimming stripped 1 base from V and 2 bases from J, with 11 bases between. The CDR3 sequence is CASSLDPSGNTEAFF. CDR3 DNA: TGTGCCAGCAGCTTAGACCCCAGCGGAAACACTGAAGCTTTCTTT.